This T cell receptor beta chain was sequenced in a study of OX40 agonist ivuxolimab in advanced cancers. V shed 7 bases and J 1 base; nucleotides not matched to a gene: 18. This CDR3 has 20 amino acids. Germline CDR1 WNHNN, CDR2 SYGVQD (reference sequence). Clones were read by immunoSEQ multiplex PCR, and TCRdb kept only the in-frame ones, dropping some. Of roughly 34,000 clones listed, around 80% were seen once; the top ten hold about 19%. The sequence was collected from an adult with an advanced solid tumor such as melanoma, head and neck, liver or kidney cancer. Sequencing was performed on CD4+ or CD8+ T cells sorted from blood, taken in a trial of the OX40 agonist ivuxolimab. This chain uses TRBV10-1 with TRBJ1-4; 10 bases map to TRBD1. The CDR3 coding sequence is TGCGCCAGCACTGACCAGCCGGGGACAGGGGAGGTAGGAACTAATGAAAAACTGTTTTTT. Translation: CASTDQPGTGEVGTNEKLFF.